One sample yielded the 15 T cell receptor beta chains listed below, sequenced in a study of OX40 agonist ivuxolimab in advanced cancers. The data were produced by immunoSEQ multiplex PCR, yet TCRdb's version contains in-frame clones alone and is incomplete. The profile shows 91,000 or so clones, around 86% of them singletons. The material was CD4+ or CD8+ T cells sorted from blood, obtained in a trial of the OX40 agonist ivuxolimab. Source of these receptors: an adult with an advanced solid tumor such as melanoma, head and neck, liver or kidney cancer.

V is TRBV30 and J is TRBJ1-1, with no clear D. Trimming pared 0 bases from V and 5 bases from J, leaving 7 bases between. The CDR3 has 12 residues. The germline V gene has CDR1 GTSNPN and CDR2 SVGIG (reference sequence). The CDR3 DNA follows: TGTGCCTGGAGTGTGCTCTGGACTGAAGCTTTCTTT. This encodes CAWSVLWTEAFF.

The chain has TRBV29-1 and TRBJ2-5; 13 nucleotides match TRBD2. The CDR3 spans 14 residues. J gave up 2 bases and V 4 bases, and 1 base lay outside the gene matches. Per the germline V gene, CDR1 is SQVTM and CDR2 is ANQGSEA. CDR3 residues: CSVVGLAGQETQYF. As DNA, the CDR3 is TGCAGCGTTGTGGGACTAGCGGGGCAAGAGACCCAGTACTTC.

This sequence joins TRBV7-9 and TRBJ1-5; possible D gene TRBD1, 5 bases. The CDR3 sequence is 14 residues long. Germline CDR1 reads SEHNR; CDR2 reads FQNEAQ (reference sequence). V was pared by 1 base and J by 5 bases, with 9 bases between. CDR3 sequence: CASSLVGEDQPQHF. In DNA, the CDR3 is TGTGCCAGCAGCTTAGTGGGGGAGGATCAGCCCCAGCATTTT.

The table lists this clone with a count of one. In DNA form, the CDR3 reads TGCGCCAGCAGCTTGGCCGGCGGGAGAGACACCGGGGAGCTGTTTTTT. Translated, it gives CASSLAGGRDTGELFF. This chain uses TRBV5-1 with TRBJ2-2; 7 bases match TRBD2. CDR1 and CDR2 (germline): SGHRS, YFSETQ. The CDR3 spans 16 residues. J gave up 3 bases and V 0 bases, and 5 bases lay outside the gene matches. The complete variable domain, with remaining parts taken from reference TRBV5-1 and TRBJ2-2, reads KAGVTQTPRYLIKTRGQQVTLSCSPISGHRSVSWYQQTPGQGLQFLFEYFSETQRNKGNFPGRFSGRQFSNSRSEMNVSTLELGDSALYLCASSLAGGRDTGELFFGEGSRLTVL.

The chain joins TRBV27 to TRBJ1-4; D gene unclear. This CDR3 is 13 amino acids long. With 0 bases removed from V and 11 bases from J, the gap between germline ends came to 10 bases. Germline loops: CDR1 MNHEY, CDR2 SMNVEV (reference sequence). CDR3 region: CASSLSFTGKLFF. The CDR3 nucleotides read TGTGCCAGCAGTTTATCCTTTACCGGGAAACTGTTTTTT.

The chain joins TRBV19 to TRBJ2-3; D is possibly TRBD2 (6 bases). This CDR3 has 17 residues. From germline, CDR1 is LNHDA and CDR2 SQIVND (reference sequence). V was trimmed by 4 bases and J by 3 bases, leaving 20 bases between them. The CDR3 spells CASSTMGTPTATDTQYF. The CDR3 DNA sequence: TGTGCCAGTAGTACGATGGGGACTCCGACAGCGACAGATACGCAGTATTTT.

This clone was counted a single time. The chain employs TRBV28 and TRBJ2-1, with D perhaps matching TRBD1 or TRBD2 (5 bases each). Trimming removed 2 bases from V and 2 bases from J, with 10 bases in between. Germline V gene data show CDR1 as MDHEN and CDR2 as SYDVKM. The CDR3 has 15 residues. CDR3 coding DNA: TGTGCCAGCAGTTTACCCTCGGGGCCCTACAATGAGCAGTTCTTC. Protein sequence: CASSLPSGPYNEQFF.

V and J are TRBV7-8 and TRBJ2-4; D is perhaps TRBD1 (5 bases). Trimming pared 2 bases from V and 3 bases from J, leaving 17 bases between. Germline loops: CDR1 SGHVS, CDR2 FQNEAQ. The CDR3 contains 17 residues. DNA of the CDR3: TGTGCCAGCAGCTTAAGTGAGGCAGGGATCGGCAAAAACATTCAGTACTTC. Translation: CASSLSEAGIGKNIQYF.

The chain has TRBV11-3 and TRBJ2-1, with D uncertain. This CDR3 spans 15 amino acids. From germline, CDR1 is SGHNT and CDR2 YENEEA. Trimming took 1 base from V and 3 from J, leaving 10 bases between them. The CDR3 region is CASSLASINYNEQFF. Here the CDR3 DNA reads TGTGCCAGCAGCTTAGCTTCCATAAACTACAATGAGCAGTTCTTC.

This rearrangement joins TRBV7-4 to TRBJ2-7; 8 bases match TRBD1. V shed 6 bases, J shed 0 bases, and the junction held 10 bases outside the gene matches. This CDR3 spans 16 amino acids. Germline V gene lookup returns CDR1 SGHVT and CDR2 SQSDAQ. This CDR3 is CASRRLQGVHSYEQYF. Written as DNA, the CDR3 is TGTGCCAGCAGGAGGCTACAGGGGGTACACTCCTACGAGCAGTACTTC.

This chain links TRBV18 with TRBJ2-3, with 13 bases matching TRBD2. The germline V gene encodes CDR1 KGHSH and CDR2 LQKENI. The CDR3 extends over 16 amino acids. J gave up 5 bases and V 4 bases, and 6 bases lay outside the gene matches. Here the CDR3 reads CASSRTSGRAGDTQYF. The CDR3 DNA reads TGTGCCAGCTCACGTACTAGCGGGAGGGCCGGAGATACGCAGTATTTT.

The V and J genes are TRBV5-1 and TRBJ2-7; TRBD1 aligns across 7 bases. Germline values: CDR1 SGHRS, CDR2 YFSETQ. The CDR3 spans 14 residues. V was clipped by 3 bases and J by 5 bases; unmatched bases: 8. The CDR3: CASSSEGGSDEQYF. The DNA of the CDR3 is TGCGCCAGCAGCTCGGAAGGGGGCTCGGACGAGCAGTACTTC. The full variable domain, its missing parts supplied by reference TRBV5-1 and TRBJ2-7, is KAGVTQTPRYLIKTRGQQVTLSCSPISGHRSVSWYQQTPGQGLQFLFEYFSETQRNKGNFPGRFSGRQFSNSRSEMNVSTLELGDSALYLCASSSEGGSDEQYFGPGTRLTVT.

The gene calls are TRBV6-4 and TRBJ1-1; no clear D gene. Germline CDR1 reads MRHNA; CDR2 reads SNTAGT. Between the trimmed V and J ends, which lost 7 bases and 5 bases, there was a span of 17 bases. CDR3 length: 14 amino acids. The CDR3 reads CASKPGDERTEAFF. The CDR3 region has the DNA TGTGCCAGCAAGCCGGGTGACGAACGAACTGAAGCTTTCTTT.

The chain uses TRBV7-9 and TRBJ1-2; 8 bases align to TRBD1. Germline assignment: CDR1 SEHNR and CDR2 FQNEAQ (reference sequence). J lost 7 bases, V lost 0 bases, and 4 bases had no gene match. The CDR3 extends over 14 amino acids. The CDR3 sequence: CASSLATGEGGYTF. The CDR3 DNA follows: TGTGCCAGCAGCTTAGCGACAGGGGAAGGTGGCTACACCTTC.

This chain links TRBV18 with TRBJ2-5, with unresolved D. Germline V gene data show CDR1 as KGHSH and CDR2 as LQKENI. The CDR3 totals 15 residues. The V gene lost 0 bases and the J gene lost 3 bases, with 11 bases spanning the gap. DNA for the CDR3: TGTGCCAGCTCACCACCGTCTACAGCGAAAGAGACCCAGTACTTC. It translates to CASSPPSTAKETQYF.